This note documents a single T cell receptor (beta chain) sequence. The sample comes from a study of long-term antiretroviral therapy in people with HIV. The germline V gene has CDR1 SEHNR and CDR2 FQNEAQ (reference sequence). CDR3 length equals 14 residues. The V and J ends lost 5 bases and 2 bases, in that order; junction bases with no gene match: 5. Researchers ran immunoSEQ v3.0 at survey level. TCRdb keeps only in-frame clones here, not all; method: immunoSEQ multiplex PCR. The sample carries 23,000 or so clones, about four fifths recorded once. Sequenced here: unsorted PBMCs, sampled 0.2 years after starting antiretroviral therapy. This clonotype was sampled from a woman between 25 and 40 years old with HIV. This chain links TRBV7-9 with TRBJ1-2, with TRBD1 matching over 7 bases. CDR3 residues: CASSQGQLNYGYTF. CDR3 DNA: TGTGCCAGCAGCCAGGGACAGCTGAACTATGGCTACACCTTC.